These 7 T cell receptor beta chains share one sample of origin, sequenced in a study of blood T cells in healthy people across ages. It was with a sample-barcoded 5' primer and a J-beta primer mix that a second PCR of roughly 6 to 11 cycles was run. TCRdb reprocessed the 5' RACE reads with MiXCR, giving one entry per CDR3 protein. Of approximately 770,000 distinct CDR3 sequences in the sample, 58% were seen once. Sequenced material: blood. Receptor source: a man aged 30-40 years in good health.

This clonotype was counted a single time. A much larger clone lies one base from this, so it may be a read error. The chain links TRBV2 to TRBJ2-7; 7 bases line up with TRBD1. Germline V gene lookup returns CDR1 SNHLY and CDR2 FYNNEI. This CDR3 is built from 12 residues. CDR3: CASREGWTGQYF. The CDR3 DNA sequence: TGTGCCAGCAGGGAAGGTTGGACAGGGCAGTACTTC.

The J gene is TRBJ2-4, the V gene TRBV4-1; tentative D call: TRBD1 (5 bases). The J call may not be correct, given that the DNA end is closer to TRBJ2-7. CDR1 and CDR2 from the germline V gene are MGHRA and YSYEKL. The CDR3 has 14 residues. In DNA form, the CDR3 reads TGCGCCAGCAGTGTGGGGCCCAATCCAAGCGAGCAGTACTTC. Its translation: CASSVGPNPSEQYF.

The chain recombines TRBV29-1 with TRBJ2-7; the match to TRBD2 covers 8 bases. The end of the DNA fits TRBJ2-5 better, so the J call may be wrong. Germline CDR1 reads SQVTM; CDR2 reads ANQGSEA. The CDR3 is 12 amino acids. CDR3 sequence (DNA): TGCAGCGTCCAAGCGGGAGAAGAGACCCAGTACTTC. It translates to CSVQAGEETQYF.

In this sample, this clonotype turned up a few times. The rearrangement links TRBV20-1 to TRBJ2-7, with D perhaps TRBD1 or TRBD2 (5 bases each). The V end lost 7 bases, the J end lost 3 bases, and 10 bases lay between the germline ends. Germline V gene sequence: CDR1 DFQATT, CDR2 SNEGSKA (reference sequence). This CDR3 is 11 amino acids long. The CDR3 protein is CSVRDGYEQYF. The CDR3 DNA reads TGCAGTGTCCGGGACGGCTACGAGCAGTACTTC.

This clonotype was seen more than once but under ten times. The rearrangement joins TRBV4-2 to TRBJ2-3, with TRBD2 matching 7 bases. CDR3 length: 17 amino acids. V trimming: 0 bases; J trimming: 2 bases; junction bases outside the gene matches: 8. Germline V gives CDR1 LGHNA, CDR2 YNFKEQ. CDR3 sequence reads: CASSQEGGSRPTDTQYF. CDR3 DNA sequence: TGTGCCAGCAGCCAAGAGGGCGGGAGCCGTCCCACAGATACGCAGTATTTT.

The chain is built from TRBV6-5 and TRBJ1-2, with D hard to call. The CDR3 totals 14 residues. Germline V gene lookup returns CDR1 MNHEY and CDR2 SVGAGI. Trimming shortened V by 2 bases and J by 7 bases, and 14 bases separated the two germline ends. The CDR3 coding sequence is TGTGCCAGCAGTTACGCGCAGACTCGACGTGGCTACACCTTC. Its protein is CASSYAQTRRGYTF.

This clonotype was found a few times. V and J are TRBV7-2 and TRBJ2-3; tentatively, D is TRBD2 (8 bases). There are 14 residues in the CDR3. CDR1 SGHTA and CDR2 FQGNSA come from the germline V gene. Trimming removed 5 bases at V and 5 bases at J, with 14 bases between. The CDR3 sequence: CASSGTAGVDTQYF. CDR3 in DNA: TGTGCCAGCAGCGGGACAGCGGGGGTAGATACGCAGTATTTT.